This TCR beta chain is from a study of radiation and T cells in renal cell carcinoma. Trimming cost V 3 bases and J 7 bases; bases outside gene matches: 5. This CDR3 has 14 residues. Germline assignment: CDR1 MRHNA and CDR2 SNTAGT. Treatment defined: 15 Gy SBRT to primary tumor, nephrectomy 4 weeks later. Nephrectomy followed 15 Gy stereotactic body radiation by 4 weeks. Whole-study results and caveats: Intratumoral heterogeneity was not captured in these 0.75 to 1 g regions. From baseline, blood top tumor clonotypes peaked at 2 weeks post-radiation.

Of note for this clone: Its antigen is as yet unknown.

Data came from immunoSEQ multiplex PCR; TCRdb stores just in-frame clones and leaves some out. This sample has 15,000 to 20,000 clones, with 45% to 70% found just once. This TCR derives from a man aged 50 to 59 with renal cell carcinoma. This material consisted of tumor tissue, taken from a patient whose treatment included radiotherapy and nephrectomy. The rearrangement links TRBV6-4 to TRBJ2-7, with 11 bases matching TRBD1. The CDR3 coding sequence is TGTGCCAGCAGTGAGCGGACAGGGGGCAGGGAGCAGTACTTC. Its protein is CASSERTGGREQYF.